The entry that follows covers one TCR beta chain sequence. The CDR3 runs 15 residues. V was trimmed by 3 bases and J by 7 bases, leaving 19 bases between them. CDR1 and CDR2 (germline): SGHKS, YYEKEE (reference sequence). The record originates from a study of regulatory T cells in long-lasting Graves disease. Time point described: persistent/refractory GD, antithyroid drugs over 5 years with positive TRAb. From RNA extracted from PBMCs, the TCR library was made. With EDTA tubes as the receptacles, approximately 10 milliliters of peripheral blood were drawn. iRepertoire HTBI primers and Arm-PCR of CDR3 regions built TCR beta libraries. MiXCR, applied by TCRdb to the multiplex PCR reads, yields one record per CDR3 protein. The data hold around 450,000 distinct CDR3 sequences, with roughly a fifth observed a single time.

V gene TRBV5-5 combines with J gene TRBJ1-2; D is perhaps TRBD1 (5 bases). Here the sequenced sample was peripheral blood mononuclear cells (PBMCs), taken when the disease was refractory, from a patient treated with antithyroid drugs. This TCR was sampled from a female donor with Graves disease. CDR3 sequence: CASSSLPGPDGGYTF. DNA of the CDR3: TGTGCCAGCAGCTCCCTACCGGGACCCGACGGTGGCTACACCTTC.